These 8 T cell receptor beta chains share one sample of origin, sequenced in a study of blood T cell repertoires in COVID-19. Repertoires were generated with immunoSEQ multiplex PCR, while TCRdb's copy carries only in-frame clones and drops some. The table lists some 270,000 clones, around 85% of them singletons, with approximately 9.6% in the top ten. The material sequenced was PBMCs or T cells enriched from blood (not recorded which). The origin of the receptors is a woman between 45 and 60 years old with acute COVID-19.

The chain joins TRBV5-1 to TRBJ1-3; D is unclear. Germline V gene lookup returns CDR1 SGHRS and CDR2 YFSETQ. The CDR3 consists of 16 residues. V shed 4 bases and J shed 2 bases, with 16 bases lying between them. CDR3 sequence (DNA): TGCGCCAGCAGCCCCGACAACTGGCAACCTGGAAACACCATATATTTT. Translating gives CASSPDNWQPGNTIYF.

The rearrangement uses TRBV25-1 and TRBJ2-1; possible D gene TRBD2, 6 bases. In germline, CDR1 is MGHDK, CDR2 SYGVNS. Between the trimmed V and J ends, which lost 3 bases and 7 bases, there was a span of 13 bases. CDR3 length: 14 amino acids. The CDR3 nucleotides are TGTGCCAGCAGTGAGCCGGGACTGGCGAATGAGCAGTTCTTC. Residues: CASSEPGLANEQFF.

V gene TRBV7-2 combines with J gene TRBJ2-3; 9 bases are a match to TRBD1. CDR3 length: 16 amino acids. V lost 6 bases and J lost 3; bases outside the gene matches: 10. Per germline, CDR1 SGHTA and CDR2 FQGNSA. The CDR3 DNA sequence: TGTGCCAGCAGTAAACCTCCCGGGACAGGGACAGATACGCAGTATTTT. This codes for CASSKPPGTGTDTQYF.

The rearrangement uses TRBV20-1 and TRBJ2-7; TRBD1 is a possible D gene (5 bases). V gave up 6 bases and J gave up 4 bases, with 7 bases separating them. The CDR3 consists of 10 residues. Germline loops: CDR1 DFQATT, CDR2 SNEGSKA (reference sequence). In DNA, the CDR3 is TGCAGTGCACAGGAATACGAGCAGTACTTC. This sequence encodes CSAQEYEQYF.

This sequence joins TRBV30 and TRBJ1-4; D is perhaps TRBD1 (6 bases). V gave up 2 bases and J gave up 13 bases, with 23 bases separating them. Germline loops: CDR1 GTSNPN, CDR2 SVGIG (reference sequence). CDR3 length equals 15 residues. The CDR3 region is CAWSPGQSARERLFF. In nucleotides, the CDR3 is TGTGCCTGGAGTCCCGGACAGTCAGCTAGGGAGAGACTGTTTTTT.

This clone was seen only a few times. The chain uses TRBV28 and TRBJ1-2; weak D call: TRBD1 (5 bases). Trimming pared 2 bases from V and 6 bases from J, leaving 13 bases between. CDR3 length: 14 residues. The germline CDR1 and CDR2 sequences are MDHEN and SYDVKM. CDR3 DNA sequence: TGTGCCAGCAGTTTAGGGATAAGGGGTCATGGCTACACCTTC. Its translation is CASSLGIRGHGYTF.

The chain uses TRBV27 and TRBJ1-1; D gene ambiguous. Trimming removed 3 bases at V and 4 bases at J, with 12 bases between. This CDR3 region has 14 residues. Germline CDR1 and CDR2: MNHEY and SMNVEV (reference sequence). The CDR3 sequence: CASSFSWEGTEAFF. The DNA for the CDR3 is TGTGCCAGCAGTTTTTCATGGGAGGGCACTGAAGCTTTCTTT.

The chain couples TRBV6-6 to TRBJ1-1, with 8 bases aligning to TRBD1. Trimming took 3 bases from V and 2 from J; bases not matched to a gene: 8. The CDR3 consists of 16 residues. The V gene's germline CDR1 is MNHNY and CDR2 SVGAGI (reference sequence). In DNA, the CDR3 is TGTGCCAGCAGTTATTCAGGGGGCTGGGCCAACACTGAAGCTTTCTTT. Translated: CASSYSGGWANTEAFF.